The 3 T cell receptor beta chains given below trace back to one sample, sequenced in a study of T cell repertoires and Cas9 in healthy adults. Assay used: immunoSEQ multiplex PCR; TCRdb lists only in-frame clones, some missing. The sample lists 20,000 to 25,000 clones, 90% occurring once. Material: CD4+ effector T cells (CD127+, CD25-, CD137-, CD154-) from PBMCs; culture status not recorded. These receptors were taken from a human donor in good health.

The chain employs TRBV9 and TRBJ1-5; TRBD1 aligns across 9 bases. V dropped 3 bases and J dropped 4; count of bases not matched to a gene: 2. This CDR3 has 14 amino acids. Germline V gene lookup returns CDR1 SGDLS and CDR2 YYNGEE. The CDR3 DNA is TGTGCCAGCAGCGAGACAGGGGGAAATCAGCCCCAGCATTTT. It encodes CASSETGGNQPQHF.

J is TRBJ2-3 and V is TRBV19; possible D gene TRBD2, 5 bases. The CDR3 sequence is 12 residues long. Germline lookup yields CDR1 LNHDA and CDR2 SQIVND (reference sequence). Trimming shortened V by 6 bases and J by 6 bases, and 10 bases separated the two germline ends. DNA for the CDR3: TGTGCCAGTAGCCCCGTAGCGGATACGCAGTATTTT. Translation gives CASSPVADTQYF.

The V gene is TRBV19, the J gene TRBJ2-7, with TRBD2 as a possible D gene (5 bases). The V end was cut by 10 bases, the J end by 2 bases, with 15 bases between. Germline CDR1 reads LNHDA; CDR2 reads SQIVND (reference sequence). The CDR3 totals 13 residues. This chain's CDR3 is CATAERHPYEQYF. The CDR3 nucleotides read TGTGCCACCGCTGAGCGGCATCCCTACGAGCAGTACTTC.